This T cell receptor beta chain stems from a study of identifying expanded T cells in peripheral blood. Between the trimmed V and J ends, which lost 3 bases and 4 bases, there was a span of 16 bases. The CDR3 loop spans 16 amino acids. Germline CDR1 reads MNHEY; CDR2 reads SMNVEV (reference sequence). Collection occurred without any documented infections or immune events in donors. Study-wide points: Variance in clone template counts between roughly two-week samples significantly increased with total template count across all healthy donors. Differentially abundant clones: about 1.2 between replicates, 16.4 at approximately 13 days, 18 to 20 at four.

TCRdb's copy holds only in-frame clones and misses some; the assay was immunoSEQ multiplex PCR. The sample lists 110,000 or so clones, about 87% seen once, with 8.4% in the top ten. About this clone itself: Its antigen is as yet unknown.

The origin of this receptor is a person between 18 and 69 years old in good health. Sequenced input: blood. The V and J genes are TRBV27 and TRBJ2-1, with D possibly being TRBD2 (6 bases). The CDR3 DNA reads TGTGCCAGCAGTTTCGGAGGGGAGATCTCATACAATGAGCAGTTCTTC. As protein: CASSFGGEISYNEQFF.